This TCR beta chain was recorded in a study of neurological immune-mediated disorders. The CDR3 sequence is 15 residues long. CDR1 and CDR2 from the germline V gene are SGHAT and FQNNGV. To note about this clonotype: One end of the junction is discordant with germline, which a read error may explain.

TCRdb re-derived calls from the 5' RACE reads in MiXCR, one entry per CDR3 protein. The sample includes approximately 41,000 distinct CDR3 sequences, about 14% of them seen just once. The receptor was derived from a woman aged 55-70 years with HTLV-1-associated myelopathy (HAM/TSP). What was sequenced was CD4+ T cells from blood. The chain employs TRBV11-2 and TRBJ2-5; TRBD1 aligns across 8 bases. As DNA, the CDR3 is TGTGCCATCAGCTTTGGACAGGGAGGTGGTGAGACCCAGTACTTC. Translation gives CAISFGQGGGETQYF.